The sequence of this T cell receptor beta chain was determined in a study of OX40 agonist ivuxolimab in advanced cancers. In the study overall: Averaging about 60 years in age, with a range of roughly 20 to 79, the cohort was more than 75% male. Study-wide points: Some patients who did not respond also had low normalized T-cell clonal expansion.

The CDR3 has 14 residues. Per germline, CDR1 SGHNT and CDR2 YYREEE (reference sequence). V lost 4 bases to trimming and J lost 6 bases; unmatched junction nucleotides: 4. The method was immunoSEQ multiplex PCR; TCRdb's version includes in-frame clones alone and lacks a portion of them. The repertoire holds 66,000 or so clones, with 77% as singletons. Concerning this clone: What it binds is unknown.

This sample comprised CD4+ or CD8+ T cells sorted from blood, obtained in a trial of the OX40 agonist ivuxolimab. This clonotype originated in an adult with an advanced solid tumor such as melanoma, head and neck, liver or kidney cancer. The chain links TRBV5-4 to TRBJ1-4; 9 positions match TRBD1. CDR3 residues: CASSGGQGHEKLFF. The DNA for the CDR3 is TGTGCCAGCAGCGGGGGACAGGGACATGAAAAACTGTTTTTT.